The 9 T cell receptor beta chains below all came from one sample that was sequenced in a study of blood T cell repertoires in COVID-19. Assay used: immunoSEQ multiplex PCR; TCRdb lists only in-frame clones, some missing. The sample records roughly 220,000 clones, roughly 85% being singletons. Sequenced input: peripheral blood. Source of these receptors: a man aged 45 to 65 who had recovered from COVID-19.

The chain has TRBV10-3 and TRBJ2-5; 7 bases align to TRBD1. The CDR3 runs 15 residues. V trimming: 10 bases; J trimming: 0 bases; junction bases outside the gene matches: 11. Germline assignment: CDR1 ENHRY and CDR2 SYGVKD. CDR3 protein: CATYPGQSNQETQYF. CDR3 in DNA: TGTGCCACGTACCCGGGACAGAGTAACCAAGAGACCCAGTACTTC.

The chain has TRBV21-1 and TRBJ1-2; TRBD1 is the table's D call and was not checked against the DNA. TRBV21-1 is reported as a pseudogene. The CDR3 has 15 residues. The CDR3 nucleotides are TGTGCCAGCAGCAAGACCCGGGGCAGGGGTAATGGCTACACCTTC. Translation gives CASSKTRGRGNGYTF.

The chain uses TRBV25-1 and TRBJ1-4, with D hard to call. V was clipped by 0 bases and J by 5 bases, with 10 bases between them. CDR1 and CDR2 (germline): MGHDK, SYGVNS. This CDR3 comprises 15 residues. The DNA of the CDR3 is TGTGCCAGCAGTGAATATAAGAGCCAAAATGAAAAACTGTTTTTT. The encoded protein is CASSEYKSQNEKLFF. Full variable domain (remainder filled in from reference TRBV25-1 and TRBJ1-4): EADIYQTPRYLVIGTGKKITLECSQTMGHDKMYWYQQDPGMELHLIHYSYGVNSTEKGDLSSESTVSRIRTEHFPLTLESARPSHTSQYLCASSEYKSQNEKLFFGSGTQLSVL.

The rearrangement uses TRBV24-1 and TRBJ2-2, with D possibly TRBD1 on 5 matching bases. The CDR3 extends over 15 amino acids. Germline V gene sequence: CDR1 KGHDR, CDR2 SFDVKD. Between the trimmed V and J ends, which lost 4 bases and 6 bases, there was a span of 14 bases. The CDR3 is CATSEGRRAPGELFF. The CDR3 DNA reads TGTGCCACCAGTGAGGGGCGCAGGGCCCCCGGGGAGCTGTTTTTT.

The DNA of the CDR3 is TGTGCCAGCAGTCAAACAAGAGGAGCTTCGGGTGAGCAGTTCTTC. Translation: CASSQTRGASGEQFF. V is TRBV6-5 and J is TRBJ2-1; D uncertain. This CDR3 comprises 15 residues. The V gene's germline CDR1 is MNHEY and CDR2 SVGAGI. V dropped 5 bases and J dropped 9 bases, with 20 bases sitting between them.

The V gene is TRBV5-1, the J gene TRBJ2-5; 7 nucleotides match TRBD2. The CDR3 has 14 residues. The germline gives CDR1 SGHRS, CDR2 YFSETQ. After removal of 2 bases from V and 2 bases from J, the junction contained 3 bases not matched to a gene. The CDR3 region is CASSFSGTQETQYF. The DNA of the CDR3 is TGCGCCAGCAGCTTCAGCGGGACTCAAGAGACCCAGTACTTC.

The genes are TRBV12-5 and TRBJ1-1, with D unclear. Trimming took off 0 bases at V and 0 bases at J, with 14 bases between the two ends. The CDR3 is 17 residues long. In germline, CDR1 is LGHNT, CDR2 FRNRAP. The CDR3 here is CASGLVSRVPMNTEAFF. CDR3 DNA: TGTGCTAGTGGTTTGGTATCGAGGGTCCCTATGAACACTGAAGCTTTCTTT.

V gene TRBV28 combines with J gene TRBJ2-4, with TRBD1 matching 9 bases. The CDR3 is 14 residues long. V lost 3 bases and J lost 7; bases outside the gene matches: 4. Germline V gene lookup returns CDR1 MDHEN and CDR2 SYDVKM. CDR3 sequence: CASSLGGQGNIQYF. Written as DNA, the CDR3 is TGTGCCAGCAGTTTGGGCGGACAGGGGAACATTCAGTACTTC.

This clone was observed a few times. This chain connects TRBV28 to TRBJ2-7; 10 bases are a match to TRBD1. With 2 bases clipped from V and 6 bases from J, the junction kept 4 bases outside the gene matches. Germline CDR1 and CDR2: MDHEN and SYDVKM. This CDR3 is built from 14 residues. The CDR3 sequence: CASSLGTGVREQYF. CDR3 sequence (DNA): TGTGCCAGCAGTTTAGGGACAGGGGTCCGCGAGCAGTACTTC.